This is a list of T cell receptor beta chains from one sample in a study of identical twins. TCRdb processed the 5' RACE reads anew with MiXCR; each CDR3 protein has one entry. The data contain roughly 220,000 distinct CDR3 sequences, 6% to 7% of them singletons. These sequences were also reported in another study, on T cells expressing NK-cell markers.

Sample: CD8+ T cells sorted from blood. The receptors come from a woman under 30 in good health. Both conserved end residues are trimmed from each CDR3.

V gene	J gene	CDR3 protein
TRBV4-3	TRBJ2-1	ASSQENGAGEYNEQF
TRBV5-1	TRBJ2-5	ASSPEGGVQY
TRBV25-1	TRBJ1-1	ASSRMDRGETEAF
TRBV20-1	TRBJ2-6	SARGRHASGANVLT
TRBV20-1	TRBJ2-7	SAQGLAAYEQY
TRBV3-1	TRBJ1-1	ASSHWDGNTEAF
TRBV7-8	TRBJ1-5	ASSLALIGSQPQH
TRBV29-1	TRBJ1-1	SVAFSGLSAF
TRBV2	TRBJ2-1	ASRSDGRYNEQF
TRBV6-5	TRBJ1-1	ASSYREIGTEAF
TRBV29-1	TRBJ1-1	SVQGTEAF
TRBV15	TRBJ2-3	ATSPGTSGGTDTQY
TRBV12-3/TRBV12-4	TRBJ2-3	ASRRGPLLTQY
TRBV13	TRBJ1-2	ASSPGRTDYGYT
TRBV29-1	TRBJ1-3	ATRDHWGGNTIY
TRBV12-3/TRBV12-4	TRBJ1-6	ASSPTGVRSPLH
TRBV12-3/TRBV12-4	TRBJ1-5	ASNDRGGGSPQH
TRBV4-1	TRBJ2-7	ASSSRQDEQY
TRBV3-1	TRBJ1-1	ASSQEVGRNTEAF
TRBV20-1	TRBJ2-3	SARDPSGITDTQY
TRBV20-1	TRBJ1-1	SARDGVNTEAF
TRBV7-6	TRBJ2-7	ASSLEAGENYEQY
TRBV28	TRBJ2-7	ASSTLMSGHEQY
TRBV5-1	TRBJ2-7	ASSFRIPGVEQY
TRBV12-3/TRBV12-4	TRBJ1-4	ASTPEGVREKLF
TRBV12-3/TRBV12-4	TRBJ2-3	ASSFQAGVTDTQY
TRBV9	TRBJ1-2	ASSVEPQAPLEGYT
TRBV7-9	TRBJ2-7	ASSLTDKWDYEQY
TRBV5-6	TRBJ2-1	ASNFGTSASYNEQF